These 15 T cell receptor beta chains were all obtained from the same sample, sequenced in a study of cytomegalovirus exposure and HLA in healthy donors. With 60 Vbeta and 13 Jbeta primers, the PCR was carried out. TCRdb's table, derived via immunoSEQ multiplex PCR, lists solely in-frame clones and lacks some. The sample includes 110,000 or so clones, about 72% of them seen just once. Sequenced input: PBMCs. The receptors stem from a man aged 50-59 years in good health and CMV-seropositive.

The genes are TRBV5-4 and TRBJ2-5, with TRBD2 matching over 12 bases. The CDR3 consists of 15 residues. Losses at the gene ends were 1 base for V and 5 bases for J; bases not matched to a gene: 3. CDR1 SGHNT and CDR2 YYREEE come from the germline V gene (reference sequence). DNA for the CDR3: TGTGCCAGCAGCTTGTGGACTAGCGGGGAGGAGACCCAGTACTTC. Translation: CASSLWTSGEETQYF.

The chain has TRBV7-6 and TRBJ2-7; 7 nucleotides line up with TRBD2. Germline V gives CDR1 SGHVS, CDR2 FNYEAQ. Losses at the gene ends were 3 bases for V and 7 bases for J; bases not matched to a gene: 6. The CDR3 has 13 residues. The CDR3 DNA is TGTGCCAGCAGCTTCCAGCGGGACTCTGAGCAGTACTTC. Translation: CASSFQRDSEQYF. Using reference TRBV7-6 and TRBJ2-7 for the parts outside the CDR3, the full variable domain is GAGVSQSPRYKVTKRGQDVALRCDPISGHVSLYWYRQALGQGPEFLTYFNYEAQQDKSGLPNDRFSAERPEGSISTLTIQRTEQRDSAMYRCASSFQRDSEQYFGPGTRLTVT.

In DNA, the CDR3 is TGTGCCAGCAGCCAAGAAGCGGCTAGCACAGATACGCAGTATTTT. This sequence encodes CASSQEAASTDTQYF. The gene calls are TRBV4-2 and TRBJ2-3; D is possibly TRBD2 (5 bases). CDR1 and CDR2 from the germline V gene are LGHNA and YNFKEQ. V dropped 0 bases and J dropped 0 bases, with 7 bases sitting between them. The CDR3 consists of 15 residues.

The chain is built from TRBV6-5 and TRBJ1-2, with 10 bases identical to TRBD1. CDR3 length: 13 residues. Trimming cost V 8 bases and J 4 bases; bases outside gene matches: 4. In germline, CDR1 is MNHEY, CDR2 SVGAGI. The CDR3 sequence: CASSGTGAYGYTF. CDR3 DNA sequence: TGTGCCAGCTCCGGGACAGGGGCCTATGGCTACACCTTC.

This chain connects TRBV4-3 to TRBJ2-7; D is undetermined. Looked up from germline, CDR1 is LGHNA and CDR2 is YSLEER. Trimming removed 0 bases at V and 4 bases at J, with 7 bases between. This CDR3 contains 13 residues. The CDR3 here is CASSQEWRYEQYF. The DNA for the CDR3 is TGCGCCAGCAGCCAAGAGTGGCGGTACGAGCAGTACTTC.

This sequence joins TRBV7-9 and TRBJ1-2; tentative D call: TRBD1 (6 bases). Germline V gene sequence: CDR1 SEHNR, CDR2 FQNEAQ (reference sequence). The length of the CDR3 is 14 residues. V was trimmed by 1 base and J by 7 bases, leaving 13 bases between them. The DNA for the CDR3 is TGTGCCAGCAGCTTAGTTTGGCCAGGGGCTGGCTACACCTTC. Protein: CASSLVWPGAGYTF.

This clone was seen just once. The chain is built from TRBV6-6 and TRBJ1-5; TRBD1 might be the D (5 bases). The length of the CDR3 is 14 residues. Trimming removed 0 bases at V and 4 bases at J, with 7 bases between. Germline CDR1 is MNHNY and CDR2 is SVGAGI (reference sequence). This CDR3 is CASSYSNRNQPQHF. CDR3 DNA: TGTGCCAGCAGTTACTCAAACAGGAATCAGCCCCAGCATTTT.

This chain links TRBV5-1 with TRBJ2-2, with TRBD1 matching over 9 bases. Germline V gene data show CDR1 as SGHRS and CDR2 as YFSETQ. The ends lost 8 bases at V and 0 bases at J; junction bases unmatched: 5. The CDR3 loop spans 15 amino acids. CDR3 in amino acids: CASLQGAPNTGELFF. The DNA of the CDR3 is TGCGCCAGTTTACAGGGGGCGCCGAACACCGGGGAGCTGTTTTTT.

This chain uses TRBV11-3 with TRBJ2-7; the match to TRBD2 covers 11 bases. CDR3 size: 15 residues. The germline V gene has CDR1 SGHNT and CDR2 YENEEA. Trimming removed 4 bases from V and 0 bases from J; junction bases left unmatched: 2. In DNA, the CDR3 is TGTGCCAGCAGCTCCGGGACTAGCGGCTCCTACGAGCAGTACTTC. It is translated as CASSSGTSGSYEQYF. Based on the CDR3 plus reference TRBV11-3 and TRBJ2-7, the full variable domain is EAGVVQSPRYKIIEKKQPVAFWCNPISGHNTLYWYLQNLGQGPELLIRYENEEAVDDSQLPKDRFSAERLKGVDSTLKIQPAELGDSAVYLCASSSGTSGSYEQYFGPGTRLTVT.

The chain combines TRBV7-2 with TRBJ2-3, with 8 nucleotides matching TRBD2. The CDR3 spans 16 residues. Per the germline V gene, CDR1 is SGHTA and CDR2 is FQGNSA. The V gene end was trimmed by 1 base and the J gene end by 5 bases; junction bases not matched to a gene: 8. CDR3 in DNA: TGTGCCAGCAGCTTAGATTACAGCGGGGGCGGAGATACGCAGTATTTT. Translated, it gives CASSLDYSGGGDTQYF.

In this sample, this clone turned up a few times. The rearrangement uses TRBV12-5 and TRBJ1-1; 7 positions match TRBD1. V shed 5 bases and J 0 bases; nucleotides not matched to a gene: 9. Germline V lookup: CDR1 LGHNT, CDR2 FRNRAP. The CDR3 spans 16 residues. This CDR3 is CASGALNRGLNTEAFF. The CDR3 DNA reads TGTGCTAGTGGTGCCCTCAACAGGGGCTTGAACACTGAAGCTTTCTTT.

V is TRBV18 and J is TRBJ1-5; weak D call: TRBD1 (5 bases). The CDR3 spans 13 residues. The V and J ends lost 5 bases and 7 bases respectively, with 12 bases between them. The germline CDR1 and CDR2 sequences are KGHSH and LQKENI. Here the CDR3 reads CASSFGAGQPQHF. Here the CDR3 DNA reads TGTGCCAGCTCATTTGGGGCAGGGCAGCCCCAGCATTTT.

The V call is TRBV28, the J call TRBJ2-1; D perhaps matches TRBD1 (5 bases). V lost 3 bases and J lost 1, with 10 bases in between. The CDR3 has 15 amino acids. The germline V gene encodes CDR1 MDHEN and CDR2 SYDVKM. DNA of the CDR3: TGTGCCAGCAGTTTGGGCCCAGGGTCCTACAATGAGCAGTTCTTC. This encodes CASSLGPGSYNEQFF.

The V call is TRBV30, the J call TRBJ2-1; 12 bases align to TRBD2. Per germline, CDR1 GTSNPN and CDR2 SVGIG (reference sequence). CDR3 length: 14 residues. Trimming took 3 bases from V and 4 from J; bases not matched to a gene: 1. The CDR3 coding sequence is TGTGCCTGGAGCGGACTAGCGGGATACAATGAGCAGTTCTTC. It encodes CAWSGLAGYNEQFF.

The chain uses TRBV12-5 and TRBJ1-1, with a weak D call TRBD1 (5 bases). Per germline, CDR1 LGHNT and CDR2 FRNRAP. V lost 5 bases, J lost 4 bases, and 17 bases lay in between. The CDR3 runs 15 residues. The CDR3: CASGADSLGGTEAFF. CDR3 in DNA: TGTGCTAGTGGTGCCGACAGCCTGGGCGGCACTGAAGCTTTCTTT.